Listed below are T cell receptor beta chains from one sample, sequenced in a study of blood T cell repertoires in COVID-19. Here immunoSEQ multiplex PCR was the method, and the copy in TCRdb shows in-frame clones only, minus some. This table has about 400,000 clones, around 89% appearing once. The sample consisted of peripheral blood. These receptors all come from a man aged 35-49 years with acute or convalescent COVID-19. Each CDR3 is given with its conserved first and last residue. Each record gives: J gene, D gene, V gene, clone size, CDR3 protein, CDR3 DNA. A D gene is named only where the DNA matches it firmly. Rows give clone size only sometimes, using once, few, many, or a class for an expanded clone.

>TRBJ2-2|TRBD2|TRBV5-1|.
CASSRRGRNTGELFF
TGCGCCAGCAGCCGGCGGGGGAGGAACACCGGGGAGCTGTTTTTT
>TRBJ1-2|TRBD1|TRBV7-2|.
CASSQRLGQGTYGYTF
TGTGCCAGCAGCCAACGACTCGGACAGGGGACCTATGGCTACACCTTC
>TRBJ1-5|.|TRBV7-8|.
CASSLEVKGAGSNQPQHF
TGTGCCAGCAGCTTAGAGGTAAAAGGGGCTGGGAGCAATCAGCCCCAGCATTTT
>TRBJ1-5|TRBD1|TRBV5-1|few
CASSVSGQGNQPQHF
TGCGCCAGCAGCGTCTCGGGACAGGGGAATCAGCCCCAGCATTTT
>TRBJ1-1|TRBD1|TRBV3-1/TRBV3-2|.
CASSRDRENTEAFF
TGTGCCAGCAGCCGGGACAGGGAGAACACTGAAGCTTTCTTT
>TRBJ2-3|TRBD2|TRBV30|once
CAWSSGGAETDTQYF
TGTGCCTGGAGTAGCGGGGGGGCCGAGACAGATACGCAGTATTTT
>TRBJ1-2|TRBD1|TRBV27|.
CASSLGGQGAFDGYTF
TGTGCCAGCAGTTTAGGGGGACAGGGTGCATTCGATGGCTACACCTTC
>TRBJ2-7|.|TRBV27|.
CASSLLLRESGEQYF
TGTGCCAGCAGTCTCCTCCTCCGGGAATCTGGCGAGCAGTACTTC
>TRBJ2-2|TRBD2|TRBV20-1|few
CSASRSGRAGSIGELFF
TGCAGTGCTAGTCGTAGCGGGAGGGCCGGATCCATCGGGGAGCTGTTTTTT
>TRBJ1-4|TRBD1|TRBV2|.
CATGQADNEKLFF
TGTGCCACCGGACAGGCCGATAATGAAAAACTGTTTTTT
>TRBJ1-2|.|TRBV2|.
CASSEGGMSYGYTF
TGTGCCAGCAGTGAGGGAGGAATGAGCTATGGCTACACCTTC
>TRBJ2-7|.|TRBV7-8|.
CASSPPVQRLFEQYF
TGTGCCAGCAGCCCCCCAGTTCAGCGCCTCTTCGAGCAGTACTTC
>TRBJ1-2|TRBD1|TRBV7-2|.
CASSPPGRGIYGYTF
TGTGCCAGCAGCCCCCCGGGCAGGGGGATCTATGGCTACACCTTC
>TRBJ1-5|TRBD1|TRBV7-9|.
CASSLGFGTAKQPQHF
TGTGCCAGCAGCCTCGGATTCGGGACAGCGAAACAGCCCCAGCATTTT
>TRBJ2-3|TRBD2|TRBV5-8|.
CASRSGLAGGTGTDTQYF
TGTGCCAGCAGATCTGGACTAGCGGGGGGTACGGGCACAGATACGCAGTATTTT
>TRBJ1-5|.|TRBV28|.
CASSGGGGQPQHF
TGTGCCAGCAGTGGGGGAGGTGGGCAGCCCCAGCATTTT
>TRBJ1-1|.|TRBV9|.
CASSVRPGANTEAFF
TGTGCCAGCAGCGTACGCCCAGGGGCCAACACTGAAGCTTTCTTT
>TRBJ2-7|.|TRBV7-7|.
CAQILAGPSEQYF
TGTGCCCAGATTCTAGCTGGTCCCTCCGAGCAGTACTTC
>TRBJ1-2|.|TRBV2|.
CASLGSRGLDYGYTF
TGTGCCAGCTTAGGTTCTAGGGGGTTGGACTATGGCTACACCTTC
>TRBJ1-5|TRBD1|TRBV30|.
CAWNSQGAHQPQHF
TGTGCCTGGAATTCTCAGGGGGCTCATCAGCCCCAGCATTTT
>TRBJ1-4|.|TRBV5-6|once
CASTTLSEKLFF
TGTGCCAGCACCACTTTAAGTGAAAAACTGTTTTTT
>TRBJ1-2|TRBD1|TRBV3-1/TRBV3-2|.
CASSLTDRGYGYTF
TGTGCCAGCAGCCTTACGGACAGGGGGTATGGCTACACCTTC
>TRBJ2-2|TRBD1|TRBV5-1|once
CASTWQGANTGELFF
TGCGCCAGCACTTGGCAGGGGGCGAACACCGGGGAGCTGTTTTTT
>TRBJ2-3|.|TRBV7-3|.
CASSLRTSTDTQYF
TGTGCCAGCAGCTTAAGGACTAGCACAGATACGCAGTATTTT
>TRBJ1-4|TRBD1|TRBV28|.
CASSLGTGNNEKLFF
TGTGCCAGCAGTCTCGGGACAGGCAATAATGAAAAACTGTTTTTT
>TRBJ1-1|.|TRBV7-6|.
CASGGLNTEAFF
TGTGCCAGCGGAGGCTTAAACACTGAAGCTTTCTTT
>TRBJ2-7|.|TRBV18|.
CASSPALHSYEQYF
TGTGCCAGCTCACCAGCACTACATTCCTACGAGCAGTACTTC
>TRBJ2-1|.|TRBV9|.
CASEPQGQVNEQFF
TGTGCCAGCGAGCCACAGGGCCAGGTCAATGAGCAGTTCTTC
>TRBJ2-5|TRBD2|TRBV29-1|.
CSVDGLAGATAGYGWETQYF
TGCAGCGTTGATGGGCTAGCGGGAGCCACGGCGGGCTACGGGTGGGAGACCCAGTACTTC